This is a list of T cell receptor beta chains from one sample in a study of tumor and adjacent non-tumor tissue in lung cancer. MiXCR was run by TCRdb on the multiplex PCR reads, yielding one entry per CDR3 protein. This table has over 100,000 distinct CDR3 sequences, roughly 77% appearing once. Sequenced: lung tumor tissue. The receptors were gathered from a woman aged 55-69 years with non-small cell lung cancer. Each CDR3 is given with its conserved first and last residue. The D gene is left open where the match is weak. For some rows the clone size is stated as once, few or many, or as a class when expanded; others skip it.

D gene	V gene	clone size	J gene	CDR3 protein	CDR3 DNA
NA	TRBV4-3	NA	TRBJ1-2	CASNPTGGGYSYAF	TGCGCCAGCAACCCTACGGGGGGCGGCTATAGCTACGCCTTC
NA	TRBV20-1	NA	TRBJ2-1	CSAREGQGAVYNEQFF	TGCAGTGCTAGAGAGGGTCAAGGGGCGGTGTACAATGAGCAGTTCTTC
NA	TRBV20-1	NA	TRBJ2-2	CGARSNTGELSF	TGCGGCGCTAGATCGAATACCGGGGAGCTGTCTTTT
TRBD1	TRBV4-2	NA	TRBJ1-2	CASSQVGGQGVGYIF	TGTGCCAGCAGCCAAGTGGGAGGACAGGGGGTAGGCTACATCTTC
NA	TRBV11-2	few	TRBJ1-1	CASSSDPGVYTETFF	TGCGCCAGCAGCTCAGATCCTGGCGTGTACACTGAAACTTTCTTT
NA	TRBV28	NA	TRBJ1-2	CNSSLDVGMVHGYTF	TGTAACAGCAGCCTAGACGTCGGAATGGTACATGGCTACACCTTC
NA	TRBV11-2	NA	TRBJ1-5	CASSIGCSWQPQPF	TGTGCCAGCAGCATAGGGTGCTCATGGCAGCCCCAGCCTTTT
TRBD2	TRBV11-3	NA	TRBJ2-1	CNSSLELTSGRRNEQFF	TGTAACAGCAGCTTAGAGTTGACTAGCGGGAGGCGCAATGAGCAGTTCTTC
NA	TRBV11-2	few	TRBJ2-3	CVSSATGTAVDTQYF	TGTGTCAGCAGCGCCACCGGGACGGCCGTAGATACGCAGTATTTT
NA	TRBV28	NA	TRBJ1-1	CASSPLSRLNTETFF	TGTGCCAGCAGTCCCCTGTCACGTCTGAACACTGAAACTTTCTTT
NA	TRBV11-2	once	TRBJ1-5	CASSWGLEGGRDTQHF	TGTGCCAGCAGCTGGGGGCTAGAGGGGGGCCGGGATACACAGCATTTT
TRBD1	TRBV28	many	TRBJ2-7	CASSLLGQGTSYEQYF	TGTGCCAGCAGTTTACTGGGACAGGGGACGAGTTACGAGCAGTACTTC
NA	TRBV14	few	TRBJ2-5	CASSQEGRIQETQYF	TGTGCCAGCAGCCAAGAGGGACGGATCCAAGAGACCCAGTACTTC
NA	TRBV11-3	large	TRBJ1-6	CASSLEDRYNSPLHF	TGTGCCAGCAGCTTAGAGGACAGATATAATTCACCCCTCCACTTT
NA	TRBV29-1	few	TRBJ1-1	CSVEGRVGNTEAFF	TGTAGCGTTGAAGGCAGGGTAGGGAACACTGAAGCTTTCTTT
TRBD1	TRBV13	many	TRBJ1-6	CASSFPGQGGSSPLHF	TGTGCCAGCAGCTTTCCGGGACAGGGTGGGAGTTCACCCCTCCACTTT
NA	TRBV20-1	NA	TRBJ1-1	CSARGGIERGGTEAFF	TGCAGTGCTAGGGGGGGGATAGAGAGGGGGGGCACTGAAGCCTTCTTT